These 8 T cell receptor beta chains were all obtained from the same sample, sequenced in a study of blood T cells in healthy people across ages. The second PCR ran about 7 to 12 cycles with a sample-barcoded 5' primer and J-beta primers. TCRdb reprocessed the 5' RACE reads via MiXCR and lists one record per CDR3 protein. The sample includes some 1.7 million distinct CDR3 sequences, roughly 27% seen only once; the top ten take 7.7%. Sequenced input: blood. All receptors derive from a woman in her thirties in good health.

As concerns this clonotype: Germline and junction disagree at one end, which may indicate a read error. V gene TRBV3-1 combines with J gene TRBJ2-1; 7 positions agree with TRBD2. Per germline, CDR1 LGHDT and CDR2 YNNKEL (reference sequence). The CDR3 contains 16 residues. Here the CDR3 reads CASTQVTGGVYNEQFF. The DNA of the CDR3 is TGTGCCAGCACCCAAGTAACGGGAGGTGTATACAATGAGCAGTTCTTC.

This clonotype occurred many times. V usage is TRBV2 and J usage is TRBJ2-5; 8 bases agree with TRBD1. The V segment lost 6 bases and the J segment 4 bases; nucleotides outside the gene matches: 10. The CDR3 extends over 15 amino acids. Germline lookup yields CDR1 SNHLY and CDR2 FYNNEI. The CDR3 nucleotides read TGTGCCAGCAGCCTTGGACAGGGTATTTTAGAGACCCAGTACTTC. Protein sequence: CASSLGQGILETQYF.

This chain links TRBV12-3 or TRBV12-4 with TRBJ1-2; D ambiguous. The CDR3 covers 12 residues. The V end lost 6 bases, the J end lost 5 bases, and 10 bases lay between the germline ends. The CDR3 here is CASRTPGYGYTF. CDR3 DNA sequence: TGTGCCAGCAGGACCCCCGGGTATGGCTACACCTTC.

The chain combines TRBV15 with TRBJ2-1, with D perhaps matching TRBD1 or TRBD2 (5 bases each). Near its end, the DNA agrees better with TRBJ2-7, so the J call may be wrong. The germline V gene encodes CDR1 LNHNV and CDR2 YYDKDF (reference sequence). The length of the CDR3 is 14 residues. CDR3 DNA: TGTGCCACCAGCAGAGATGGGGGATACAATGAGCAGTACTTC. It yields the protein CATSRDGGYNEQYF.

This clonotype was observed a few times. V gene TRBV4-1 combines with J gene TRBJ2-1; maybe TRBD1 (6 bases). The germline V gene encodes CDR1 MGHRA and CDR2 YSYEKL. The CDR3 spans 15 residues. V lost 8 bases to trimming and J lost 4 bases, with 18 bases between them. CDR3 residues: CASAAHLGGYNEQFF. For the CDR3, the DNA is TGCGCCAGCGCAGCACACCTAGGGGGTTACAATGAGCAGTTCTTC.

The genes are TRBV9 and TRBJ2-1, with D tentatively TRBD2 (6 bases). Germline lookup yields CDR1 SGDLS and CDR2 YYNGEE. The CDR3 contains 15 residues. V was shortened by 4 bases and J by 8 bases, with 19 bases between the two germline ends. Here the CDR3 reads CASSLGGTGSDEQFF. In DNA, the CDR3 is TGTGCCAGCAGCCTGGGGGGAACAGGATCTGATGAGCAGTTCTTC.

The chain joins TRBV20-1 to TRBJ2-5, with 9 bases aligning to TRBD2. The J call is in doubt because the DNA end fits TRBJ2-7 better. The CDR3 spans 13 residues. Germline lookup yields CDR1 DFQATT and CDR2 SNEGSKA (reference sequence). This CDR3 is CSARRGGAYEQYF. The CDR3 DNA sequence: TGCAGTGCTAGGCGCGGGGGGGCCTACGAGCAGTACTTC.

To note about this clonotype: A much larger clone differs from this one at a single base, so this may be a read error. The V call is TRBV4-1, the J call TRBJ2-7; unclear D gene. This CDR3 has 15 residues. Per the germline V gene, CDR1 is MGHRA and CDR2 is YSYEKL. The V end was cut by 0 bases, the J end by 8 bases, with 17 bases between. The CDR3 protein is CASSQDLTGSYKQYF. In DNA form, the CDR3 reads TGCGCCAGCAGCCAAGATCTGACCGGATCATACAAGCAGTACTTC.